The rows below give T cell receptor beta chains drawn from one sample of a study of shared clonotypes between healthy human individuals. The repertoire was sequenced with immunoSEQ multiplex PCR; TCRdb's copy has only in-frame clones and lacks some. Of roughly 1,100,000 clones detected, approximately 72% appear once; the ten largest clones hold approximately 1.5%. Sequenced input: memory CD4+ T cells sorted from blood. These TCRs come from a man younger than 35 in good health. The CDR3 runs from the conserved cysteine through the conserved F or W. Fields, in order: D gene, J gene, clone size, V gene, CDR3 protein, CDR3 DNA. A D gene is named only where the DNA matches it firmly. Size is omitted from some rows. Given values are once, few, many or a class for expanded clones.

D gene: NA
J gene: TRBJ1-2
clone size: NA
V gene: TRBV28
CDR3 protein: CASSLSGAGYTF
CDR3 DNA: TGTGCCAGCAGTTTATCAGGGGCTGGCTACACCTTC

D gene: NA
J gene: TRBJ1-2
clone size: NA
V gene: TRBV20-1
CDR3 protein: CSARDTYGYTF
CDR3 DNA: TGCAGTGCGAGAGACACTTATGGCTACACCTTC

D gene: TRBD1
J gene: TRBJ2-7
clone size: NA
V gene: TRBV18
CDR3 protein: CASSPPAAGGIEQYF
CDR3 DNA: TGTGCCAGCTCACCACCCGCCGCAGGGGGCATCGAGCAGTACTTC

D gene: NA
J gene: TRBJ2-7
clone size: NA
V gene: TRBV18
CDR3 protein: CASSLVSGATYEQYF
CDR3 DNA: TGTGCCAGCTCACTCGTTTCCGGAGCAACCTACGAGCAGTACTTC

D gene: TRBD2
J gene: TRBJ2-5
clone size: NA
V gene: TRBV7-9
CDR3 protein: CASSSRVTSGSSETQYF
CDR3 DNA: TGTGCCAGCAGCTCGAGGGTGACTAGCGGGAGCTCAGAGACCCAGTACTTC

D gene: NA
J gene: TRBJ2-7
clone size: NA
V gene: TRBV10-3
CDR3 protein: CAISDNRVIYEQYF
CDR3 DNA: TGTGCCATCAGTGATAACAGGGTGATCTACGAGCAGTACTTC

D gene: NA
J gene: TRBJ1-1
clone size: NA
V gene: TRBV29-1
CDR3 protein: CSVVPGASSEAFF
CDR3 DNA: TGCAGCGTTGTCCCAGGGGCAAGCTCTGAAGCTTTCTTT

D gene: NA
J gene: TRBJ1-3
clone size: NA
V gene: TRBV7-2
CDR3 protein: CASSLARPDRSGNTIYF
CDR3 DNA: TGTGCCAGCAGCTTAGCGCGGCCGGACCGCTCTGGAAACACCATATATTTT

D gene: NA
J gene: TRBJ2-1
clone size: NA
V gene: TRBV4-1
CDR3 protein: CASSQEFGGVKNNEQFF
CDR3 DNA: TGCGCCAGCAGCCAAGAATTTGGAGGAGTGAAAAACAATGAGCAGTTCTTC

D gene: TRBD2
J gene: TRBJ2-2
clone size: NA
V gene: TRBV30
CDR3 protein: CAWSDIAGGRRGELFF
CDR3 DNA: TGTGCCTGGAGCGACATAGCGGGGGGCCGACGAGGGGAGCTGTTTTTT

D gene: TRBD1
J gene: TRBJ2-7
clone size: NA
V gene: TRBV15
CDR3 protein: CATSRGIGTGAMDPEQYF
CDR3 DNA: TGTGCCACCAGCAGGGGCATCGGGACAGGGGCCATGGATCCCGAGCAGTACTTC

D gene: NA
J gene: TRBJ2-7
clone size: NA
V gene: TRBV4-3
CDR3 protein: CASSQAAGRFYEQYF
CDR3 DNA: TGCGCCAGCAGCCAAGCGGCAGGTCGGTTCTACGAGCAGTACTTC

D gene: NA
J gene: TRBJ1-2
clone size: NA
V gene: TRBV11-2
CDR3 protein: CASSFRAGSNYGYTF
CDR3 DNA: TGTGCCAGCAGCTTTAGAGCAGGGTCCAACTATGGCTACACCTTC

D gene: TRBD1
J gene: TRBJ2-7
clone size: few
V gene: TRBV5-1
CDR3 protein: CASSLGQGAAYEQYF
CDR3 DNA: TGCGCCAGCAGCCTAGGACAGGGGGCGGCCTACGAGCAGTACTTC

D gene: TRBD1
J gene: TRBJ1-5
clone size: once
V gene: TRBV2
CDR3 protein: CASNKPGQGGQPQHF
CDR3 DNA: TGTGCCAGCAATAAACCGGGACAGGGAGGTCAGCCCCAGCATTTT

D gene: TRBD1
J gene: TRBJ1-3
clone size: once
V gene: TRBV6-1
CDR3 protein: CASRQGANGGNTIYF
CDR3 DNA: TGTGCCAGCAGGCAGGGGGCAAACGGAGGAAACACCATATATTTT

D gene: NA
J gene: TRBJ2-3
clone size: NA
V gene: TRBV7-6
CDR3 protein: CASTLTLSSRLGDTQYF
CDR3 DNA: TGTGCCAGCACCCTAACCCTGAGCTCCCGGTTGGGGGATACGCAGTATTTT

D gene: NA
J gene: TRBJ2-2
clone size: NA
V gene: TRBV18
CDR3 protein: CASSPRADPGELFF
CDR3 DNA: TGTGCCAGCTCACCACGTGCAGACCCCGGGGAGCTGTTTTTT

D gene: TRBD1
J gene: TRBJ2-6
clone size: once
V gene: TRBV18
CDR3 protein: CASSPVIAGGATSGANVLTF
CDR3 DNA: TGTGCCAGCTCACCGGTTATCGCAGGGGGCGCGACATCTGGGGCCAACGTCCTGACTTTC

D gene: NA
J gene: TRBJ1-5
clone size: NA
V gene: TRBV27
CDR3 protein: CASSLGNQPQHF
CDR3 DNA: TGTGCCAGCAGTTTGGGTAATCAGCCCCAGCATTTT

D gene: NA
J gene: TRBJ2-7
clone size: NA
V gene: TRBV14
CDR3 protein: CASKAVTYEQYF
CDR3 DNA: TGTGCCAGCAAGGCGGTAACCTACGAGCAGTACTTC

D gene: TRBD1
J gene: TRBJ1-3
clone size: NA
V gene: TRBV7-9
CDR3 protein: CATPPGQDISGNTIYF
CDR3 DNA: TGTGCCACCCCCCCGGGACAGGACATCTCTGGAAACACCATATATTTT

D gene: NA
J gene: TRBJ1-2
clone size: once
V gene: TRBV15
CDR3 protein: CATSRDAASYGYTF
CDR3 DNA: TGTGCCACCAGCAGAGATGCGGCTAGCTATGGCTACACCTTC